Below, 25 T cell receptor beta chains from the same sample are listed, as sequenced in a study of T cell repertoires in cytomegalovirus infection (dated by TCRdb to about 2019). Sequencing was performed on an Illumina HiSeq 1500. In TCRdb, the public reads were trimmed at Q25 with fastp and aligned with MiXCR, with productive beta chains retained. Every distinct CDR3 protein forms one entry, paired with its most common genes and DNA. The sample records roughly 150,000 distinct CDR3 sequences, less than 25% of which are singletons. The ten top clones hold approximately 11% of the sample. Sequencing used PBMCs. These receptors were taken from a human donor in good health (CMV status not recorded). Some clones in this sample may be carry-over from other donors' samples.

This clonotype was counted many times. The chain carries TRBV28 and TRBJ2-7, with D perhaps being TRBD1 or TRBD2 (6 bases each). V lost 9 bases, J lost 3 bases, and 24 bases lay in between. Germline V gene lookup returns CDR1 MDHEN and CDR2 SYDVKM. This CDR3 has 16 residues. CDR3 sequence (DNA): TGTGCCAGTCGAGGGGGGTCGACTAGTCAATTCTACGAGCAGTACTTC. The encoded protein is CASRGGSTSQFYEQYF. Complete variable domain (other parts from reference TRBV28 and TRBJ2-7): DVKVTQSSRYLVKRTGEKVFLECVQDMDHENMFWYRQDPGLGLRLIYFSYDVKMKEKGDIPEGYSVSREKKERFSLILESASTNQTSMYLCASRGGSTSQFYEQYFGPGTRLTVT.

This clonotype was counted only a few times. The gene calls are TRBV7-9 and TRBJ2-1; TRBD2 might be the D (5 bases). Germline V gene data show CDR1 as SEHNR and CDR2 as FQNEAQ (reference sequence). The CDR3 runs 13 residues. Between the trimmed V and J ends, which lost 5 bases and 8 bases, there was a span of 13 bases. This CDR3 reads CASSLSSNHEQFF. The CDR3 DNA reads TGTGCCAGCAGCCTCTCTAGCAATCATGAGCAGTTCTTC.

This clonotype was recorded at least ten times. The rearrangement joins TRBV7-2 to TRBJ2-3; tentative D call: TRBD2 (6 bases). Trimming cost V 4 bases and J 3 bases, with 17 bases left between them. The germline CDR1 and CDR2 sequences are SGHTA and FQGNSA. The CDR3 contains 16 residues. The CDR3 nucleotides read TGTGCCAGCAGCTCCGCCGGGACTCGGGGAACAGATACGCAGTATTTT. Its protein product is CASSSAGTRGTDTQYF.

This clonotype has more than one count but fewer than ten. DNA for the CDR3: TGTGCCAGCAGCTTGGGGGACAGGGGGTTTGCAACTAATGAAAAACTGTTTTTT. It translates to CASSLGDRGFATNEKLFF. The chain uses TRBV7-6 and TRBJ1-4; 11 nucleotides match TRBD1. The V and J ends lost 3 bases and 0 bases, in that order; junction bases with no gene match: 6. CDR3 size: 18 residues. The V gene's germline CDR1 is SGHVS and CDR2 FNYEAQ. Full variable domain (remainder filled in from reference TRBV7-6 and TRBJ1-4): GAGVSQSPRYKVTKRGQDVALRCDPISGHVSLYWYRQALGQGPEFLTYFNYEAQQDKSGLPNDRFSAERPEGSISTLTIQRTEQRDSAMYRCASSLGDRGFATNEKLFFGSGTQLSVL.

The V gene is TRBV28, the J gene TRBJ1-3; D unclear. There are 14 residues in the CDR3. V lost 8 bases and J lost 0, with 11 bases in between. From germline, CDR1 is MDHEN and CDR2 SYDVKM. This chain's CDR3 is CASGLRVSGNTIYF. In nucleotides, the CDR3 is TGTGCCAGCGGGCTTCGAGTCTCTGGAAACACCATATATTTT.

This clonotype was seen a few times. The chain joins TRBV4-3 to TRBJ2-1; no definite D call. V lost 0 bases, J lost 6 bases, and 12 bases lay in between. CDR3 length equals 15 residues. The germline gives CDR1 LGHNA, CDR2 YSLEER. The CDR3 sequence is CASSQEPLSPNEQFF. CDR3 in DNA: TGCGCCAGCAGCCAAGAACCGCTCAGCCCCAATGAGCAGTTCTTC.

This clonotype was observed at least ten times. The chain employs TRBV7-6 and TRBJ1-3; maybe TRBD1 (5 bases). The CDR3 is 16 amino acids. Germline assignment: CDR1 SGHVS and CDR2 FNYEAQ. V was shortened by 3 bases and J by 0 bases, with 12 bases between the two germline ends. The CDR3 coding sequence is TGTGCCAGCAGCTTCGACGGGACCGGCTCTGGAAACACCATATATTTT. Protein product: CASSFDGTGSGNTIYF.

About this clonotype itself: A much larger clone sits a single nucleotide away, making a read error possible. The V gene is TRBV7-2, the J gene TRBJ2-4; D perhaps matches TRBD1 (6 bases). Germline CDR1 is SGHTA and CDR2 is FQGNSA. This CDR3 contains 16 residues. The CDR3 loop reads CASRVQGMGAKNIQCF. CDR3 DNA sequence: TGTGCCAGCAGGGTTCAAGGGATGGGGGCCAAAAACATTCAGTGCTTC.

The V call is TRBV29-1, the J call TRBJ2-1, with D hard to call. Trimming removed 4 bases at V and 7 bases at J, with 5 bases between. The germline CDR1 and CDR2 sequences are SQVTM and ANQGSEA. The CDR3 loop spans 10 amino acids. This CDR3 reads CSVGVNEQFF. As DNA, the CDR3 is TGCAGCGTTGGGGTGAATGAGCAGTTCTTC.

This clonotype appeared many times. The genes are TRBV19 and TRBJ2-4, with TRBD1 as a possible D gene (6 bases). The germline gives CDR1 LNHDA, CDR2 SQIVND (reference sequence). This CDR3 region has 19 residues. The ends were cut back, 3 bases at V and 1 base at J, with 22 bases in the middle. CDR3 protein: CASSMAPIQGYTAKNIQYF. CDR3 sequence (DNA): TGTGCCAGTAGTATGGCCCCGATACAGGGATATACGGCCAAAAACATTCAGTACTTC.

The gene calls are TRBV29-1 and TRBJ2-1, with TRBD2 matching over 13 bases. Germline V gene data show CDR1 as SQVTM and CDR2 as ANQGSEA. CDR3 size: 17 residues. The V gene end was trimmed by 5 bases and the J gene end by 0 bases; junction bases not matched to a gene: 7. This chain's CDR3 is CSVKTSGGLLSYNEQFF. The CDR3 DNA follows: TGCAGCGTTAAGACTAGCGGGGGGCTCCTCTCCTACAATGAGCAGTTCTTC.

This clonotype was recorded at least ten times. The chain joins TRBV7-2 to TRBJ2-1; D not resolved. Trimming shortened V by 4 bases and J by 6 bases, and 16 bases separated the two germline ends. The CDR3 extends over 15 amino acids. CDR1 and CDR2 (germline): SGHTA, FQGNSA. The CDR3 sequence: CASSSSLGSGNEQFF. CDR3 DNA: TGTGCCAGCAGCTCTAGTTTAGGGTCGGGCAATGAGCAGTTCTTC.

Only a few counts were recorded for this clonotype. This could be a read error, since a much larger clone is one nucleotide away. This rearrangement joins TRBV28 to TRBJ2-1; D is perhaps TRBD2 (5 bases). The V gene's germline CDR1 is MDHEN and CDR2 SYDVKM. The CDR3 loop spans 14 amino acids. V was pared by 8 bases and J by 0 bases, with 11 bases between. CDR3 DNA: TGTGCCAGCCTACATGGGAGCTCCTACAATGAGCAGTTCTTC. Translating it yields CASLHGSSYNEQFF.

Only a few counts were recorded for this clonotype. The CDR3 spells CASSNRAAGSFQPQHF. Here the CDR3 DNA reads TGTGCCAGTAGTAACCGGGCGGCAGGGTCCTTTCAGCCCCAGCATTTT. This sequence joins TRBV19 and TRBJ1-5; TRBD1 might be the D (5 bases). V lost 4 bases and J 6 bases, leaving 19 bases between the germline ends. There are 16 residues in the CDR3. Germline V gene lookup returns CDR1 LNHDA and CDR2 SQIVND (reference sequence).

In regard to this clonotype: One base away lies a much larger clone, so this may be a sequencing read error. The chain is built from TRBV7-2 and TRBJ2-5; 9 nucleotides align to TRBD2. The V gene's germline CDR1 is SGHTA and CDR2 FQGNSA. The CDR3 is made up of 16 amino acids. The CDR3 loop reads CASSLWGSGGQESQYF. CDR3 sequence (DNA): TGTGCCAGCAGCTTATGGGGTAGCGGGGGCCAAGAGTCCCAGTACTTC. The variable domain in full, completed from reference TRBV7-2 and TRBJ2-5, reads GAGVSQSPSNKVTEKGKDVELRCDPISGHTALYWYRQSLGQGLEFLIYFQGNSAPDKSGLPSDRFSAERTGGSVSTLTIQRTQQEDSAVYLCASSLWGSGGQESQYFGPGTRLLVL.

This clonotype was recorded many times. The chain recombines TRBV2 with TRBJ2-5, with TRBD2 matching 9 bases. This CDR3 is 16 amino acids long. CDR1 and CDR2 (germline): SNHLY, FYNNEI. With V trimmed by 8 bases and J by 5 bases, 15 bases remained unmatched. The CDR3 here is CASFGRLAGLLETQYF. In DNA, the CDR3 is TGTGCCAGCTTCGGTCGGCTAGCGGGGCTGCTGGAGACCCAGTACTTC.

This clonotype was counted only a few times. The chain carries TRBV4-1 and TRBJ2-5; D may be TRBD1 or TRBD2 (6 bases each). In germline, CDR1 is MGHRA, CDR2 YSYEKL. V lost 1 base to trimming and J lost 1 base, with 13 bases between them. This CDR3 has 16 amino acids. This CDR3 is CASSQGGGSPQETQYF. In nucleotides, the CDR3 is TGCGCCAGCAGCCAAGGAGGGGGGTCCCCCCAAGAGACCCAGTACTTC.

The chain links TRBV14 to TRBJ2-7; D is possibly TRBD2 (7 bases). This CDR3 is 14 amino acids long. The germline V gene has CDR1 SGHDN and CDR2 FVKESK. The V end was cut by 3 bases, the J end by 3 bases, with 12 bases between. The CDR3, as DNA: TGTGCCAGCAGCCACAAGGGGGGGTTCTACGAGCAGTACTTC. The encoded protein is CASSHKGGFYEQYF.

This clonotype was detected ten times or more. The genes are TRBV28 and TRBJ1-2, with D perhaps TRBD1 (6 bases). The CDR3 is 13 residues long. CDR1 is MDHEN, CDR2 SYDVKM, per germline. Between the trimmed V and J ends, which lost 6 bases and 6 bases, there was a span of 14 bases. CDR3 bases: TGTGCCAGCAGCTACGGGACACGGGATGGCTACACCTTC. Its translation is CASSYGTRDGYTF.

Many counts were recorded for this clonotype. The chain combines TRBV7-9 with TRBJ1-1; 10 bases line up with TRBD1. The CDR3 covers 16 residues. Per germline, CDR1 SEHNR and CDR2 FQNEAQ (reference sequence). V gave up 2 bases and J gave up 3 bases; unmatched junction bases: 6. The CDR3 loop reads CASSLPDRGDDTEAFF. The CDR3 DNA reads TGTGCCAGCAGCTTACCGGACAGGGGGGATGACACTGAAGCTTTCTTT.

The sample holds many counts of this clonotype. The chain has TRBV7-2 and TRBJ1-1; D unclear. The CDR3 loop spans 13 amino acids. The V gene's germline CDR1 is SGHTA and CDR2 FQGNSA. Trimming shortened V by 7 bases and J by 1 base, and 10 bases separated the two germline ends. The CDR3 is CASTSTPNTEAFF. CDR3 DNA: TGTGCCAGCACCTCAACCCCGAACACTGAAGCTTTCTTT.

This clonotype was found many times. V gene TRBV7-2 combines with J gene TRBJ2-1; tentative D call: TRBD2 (6 bases). Between the trimmed V and J ends, which lost 7 bases and 2 bases, there was a span of 12 bases. Per germline, CDR1 SGHTA and CDR2 FQGNSA. This CDR3 has 14 residues. The CDR3 protein is CASTRRGAYNEQFF. The CDR3 nucleotides read TGTGCCAGCACCAGACGCGGGGCCTACAATGAGCAGTTCTTC. Variable domain in full (rest from reference TRBV7-2 and TRBJ2-1): GAGVSQSPSNKVTEKGKDVELRCDPISGHTALYWYRQSLGQGLEFLIYFQGNSAPDKSGLPSDRFSAERTGGSVSTLTIQRTQQEDSAVYLCASTRRGAYNEQFFGPGTRLTVL.

The chain carries TRBV15 and TRBJ2-2, with TRBD2 matching over 9 bases. The CDR3 has 16 amino acids. The germline gives CDR1 LNHNV, CDR2 YYDKDF (reference sequence). Trimming took 0 bases from V and 2 from J; bases not matched to a gene: 1. The CDR3 sequence is CATSREAGGNTGELFF. The DNA for the CDR3 is TGTGCCACCAGCAGAGAAGCGGGAGGCAACACCGGGGAGCTGTTTTTT.

This clonotype was seen repeatedly, ten times or more. V usage is TRBV9 and J usage is TRBJ2-6, with no clear D. Trimming took 0 bases from V and 0 from J, leaving 4 bases between them. The V gene's germline CDR1 is SGDLS and CDR2 YYNGEE. This CDR3 spans 15 amino acids. CDR3 sequence reads: CASSVGDSGANVLTF. The CDR3 coding sequence is TGTGCCAGCAGCGTAGGAGACTCTGGGGCCAACGTCCTGACTTTC.

This clonotype has only a few counts. This rearrangement joins TRBV3-1 to TRBJ2-5; 12 nucleotides match TRBD2. J lost 2 bases, V lost 6 bases, and 13 bases had no gene match. The CDR3 runs 18 residues. Germline lookup yields CDR1 LGHDT and CDR2 YNNKEL (reference sequence). The CDR3 coding sequence is TGTGCCAGCAGGGGCGGGGCGCCGACTAGCGGGGGACAAGAGACCCAGTACTTC. It translates to CASRGGAPTSGGQETQYF.